Shown below are 15 T cell receptor beta chains from a single sample sequenced in a study of shared clonotypes between healthy human individuals. The repertoire was sequenced with immunoSEQ multiplex PCR; TCRdb's copy has only in-frame clones and lacks some. Of about 1 million clones detected, about 77% appear once; the ten largest clones hold about 1.5%. Specimen: memory CD4+ T cells sorted from blood. Noted subset: CD45RA-negative fraction. These TCRs come from a man between 18 and 35 years old in good health.

J is TRBJ1-5 and V is TRBV19, with D perhaps matching TRBD1 (5 bases). V was pared by 3 bases and J by 6 bases, with 15 bases between. The CDR3 sequence is 15 residues long. Germline V gene lookup returns CDR1 LNHDA and CDR2 SQIVND (reference sequence). The CDR3 DNA is TGTGCCAGTAGTATCTTGCAGGGAGGAGGTCAGCCCCAGCATTTT. The encoded protein is CASSILQGGGQPQHF.

This clone was found once. This rearrangement joins TRBV10-3 to TRBJ2-2; the D gene is possibly TRBD2 (6 bases). In germline, CDR1 is ENHRY, CDR2 SYGVKD. Trimming stripped 10 bases from V and 1 base from J, with 16 bases between. CDR3 length: 15 amino acids. The CDR3 DNA follows: TGTGCCACCGGGACTCTCGAAAAGAACACCGGGGAGCTGTTTTTT. Its translation: CATGTLEKNTGELFF.

This clone was observed a single time. The rearrangement links TRBV7-2 to TRBJ2-3; D is possibly TRBD2 (6 bases). The germline V gene has CDR1 SGHTA and CDR2 FQGNSA. The V end was cut by 2 bases, the J end by 1 base, with 13 bases between. There are 16 residues in the CDR3. The CDR3 loop reads CASSLLTGVRTDTQYF. CDR3 nucleotides: TGTGCCAGCAGCTTATTAACGGGAGTGCGCACAGATACGCAGTATTTT.

The genes are TRBV5-1 and TRBJ1-2; possible D gene TRBD1, 6 bases. Trimming removed 5 bases from V and 0 bases from J, with 17 bases in between. CDR1 and CDR2 from the germline V gene are SGHRS and YFSETQ. The CDR3 has 16 amino acids. The CDR3 loop is CASRWDTSTPNYGYTF. CDR3 nucleotides: TGCGCCAGCAGGTGGGACACCTCAACCCCTAACTATGGCTACACCTTC.

This clone was counted many times. The chain uses TRBV14 and TRBJ2-7; the D is unclear. This CDR3 is built from 15 residues. The germline V gene encodes CDR1 SGHDN and CDR2 FVKESK. V was cut by 4 bases and J by 0 bases, with 13 bases left in between. The CDR3 coding sequence is TGTGCCAGCAGCCCCCGGGTATCTACCTCCTACGAGCAGTACTTC. This gives the protein CASSPRVSTSYEQYF. The full variable domain, in which reference TRBV14 and TRBJ2-7 provide the parts outside the CDR3, is EAGVTQFPSHSVIEKGQTVTLRCDPISGHDNLYWYRRVMGKEIKFLLHFVKESKQDESGMPNNRFLAERTGGTYSTLKVQPAELEDSGVYFCASSPRVSTSYEQYFGPGTRLTVT.

The chain recombines TRBV6-5 with TRBJ2-7; D may correspond to TRBD1 or TRBD2 (5 bases each). Germline CDR1 and CDR2: MNHEY and SVGAGI. The CDR3 loop spans 16 amino acids. V was clipped by 2 bases and J by 2 bases, with 16 bases between them. The CDR3 nucleotides are TGTGCCAGCAGTTACAGTGGGGGTTATGTCCCCTACGAGCAGTACTTC. It translates to CASSYSGGYVPYEQYF.

This clone has more than one count but fewer than ten. The chain is built from TRBV2 and TRBJ2-2; 8 bases align to TRBD1. V gave up 11 bases and J gave up 7 bases; unmatched junction bases: 9. The CDR3 extends over 13 amino acids. CDR1 is SNHLY, CDR2 FYNNEI, per germline. CDR3 DNA sequence: TGTGCCGGCCAGGACAGGGAAAACGGGGAGCTGTTTTTT. Its protein is CAGQDRENGELFF.

The J gene is TRBJ2-3, the V gene TRBV6-4, with 7 nucleotides matching TRBD2. Losses at the gene ends were 2 bases for V and 6 bases for J; bases not matched to a gene: 8. CDR1 is MRHNA, CDR2 SNTAGT, per germline. The CDR3 consists of 15 residues. The CDR3 loop is CASSDPAGFMDTQYF. CDR3 nucleotides: TGTGCCAGCAGTGACCCAGCGGGGTTCATGGATACGCAGTATTTT.

The CDR3 nucleotides are TGTGCCAGCAGCTCGCAGGGGGCCACCTACGAGCAGTACTTC. This encodes CASSSQGATYEQYF. The chain uses TRBV7-2 and TRBJ2-7; 8 nucleotides align to TRBD1. The germline CDR1 and CDR2 sequences are SGHTA and FQGNSA. The V gene end was trimmed by 4 bases and the J gene end by 2 bases; junction bases not matched to a gene: 4. The CDR3 length is 14 residues.

This clone came up once. This chain links TRBV27 with TRBJ1-6; D is uncertain. CDR1 is MNHEY and CDR2 is SMNVEV in the germline V gene (reference sequence). There are 14 residues in the CDR3. The ends were cut back, 1 base at V and 7 bases at J, with 8 bases in the middle. CDR3 nucleotides: TGTGCCAGCAGTTTATGGCAGGTCAATTCACCCCTCCACTTT. Translation gives CASSLWQVNSPLHF.

J is TRBJ1-1 and V is TRBV7-9; 7 bases fit TRBD1. Germline trimming cut 6 bases from V and 1 base from J; bases unmatched to any gene: 8. The CDR3 extends over 15 amino acids. CDR1 SEHNR and CDR2 FQNEAQ come from the germline V gene (reference sequence). CDR3 sequence: CASSPTGAQNTEAFF. As DNA, the CDR3 is TGTGCCAGCAGTCCTACAGGGGCCCAGAACACTGAAGCTTTCTTT.

The chain joins TRBV15 to TRBJ1-3; D gene uncertain. In germline, CDR1 is LNHNV, CDR2 YYDKDF (reference sequence). The V end lost 0 bases, the J end lost 4 bases, and 13 bases lay between the germline ends. The CDR3 runs 16 residues. CDR3 residues: CATSRDNQVKGNTIYF. The CDR3 nucleotides read TGTGCCACCAGCAGAGATAACCAGGTCAAAGGAAACACCATATATTTT.

The CDR3 region is CASRRETGSLQETQYF. The CDR3 DNA follows: TGTGCCAGCAGACGAGAGACAGGGTCCTTACAAGAGACCCAGTACTTC. J is TRBJ2-5 and V is TRBV2, with 7 bases that match TRBD1. CDR1 is SNHLY, CDR2 FYNNEI, per germline. The CDR3 extends over 16 amino acids. Trimming took 6 bases from V and 2 from J; bases not matched to a gene: 12.

This clone was observed once. Other DNA variants within this sample encode the same CDR3. The CDR3 spells CASSVGLAGYNEQFF. The CDR3 region has the DNA TGTGCCAGCAGCGTCGGACTAGCGGGCTACAATGAGCAGTTCTTC. The chain carries TRBV9 and TRBJ2-1; 11 bases fit TRBD2. V lost 2 bases, J lost 3 bases, and 1 base stayed unmatched. The CDR3 spans 15 residues. Germline V lookup: CDR1 SGDLS, CDR2 YYNGEE.

This chain uses TRBV30 with TRBJ1-1; no clear D gene. In germline, CDR1 is GTSNPN, CDR2 SVGIG (reference sequence). There are 13 residues in the CDR3. V was clipped by 2 bases and J by 1 base, with 8 bases between them. This CDR3 is CAWSPAANTEAFF. CDR3 DNA: TGTGCCTGGAGTCCGGCAGCGAACACTGAAGCTTTCTTT.